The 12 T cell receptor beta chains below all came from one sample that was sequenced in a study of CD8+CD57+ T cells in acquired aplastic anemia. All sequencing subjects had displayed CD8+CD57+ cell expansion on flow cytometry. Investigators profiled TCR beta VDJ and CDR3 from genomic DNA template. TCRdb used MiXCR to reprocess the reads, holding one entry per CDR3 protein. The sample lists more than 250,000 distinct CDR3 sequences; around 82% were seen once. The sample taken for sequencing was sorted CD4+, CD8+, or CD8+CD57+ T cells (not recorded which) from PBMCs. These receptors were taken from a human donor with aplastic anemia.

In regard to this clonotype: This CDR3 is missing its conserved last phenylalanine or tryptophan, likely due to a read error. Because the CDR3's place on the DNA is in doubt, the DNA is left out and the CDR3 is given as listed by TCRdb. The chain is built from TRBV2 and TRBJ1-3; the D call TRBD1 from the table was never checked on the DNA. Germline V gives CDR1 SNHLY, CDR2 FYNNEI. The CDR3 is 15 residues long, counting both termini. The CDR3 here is CASSDGGIHEQFFDP.

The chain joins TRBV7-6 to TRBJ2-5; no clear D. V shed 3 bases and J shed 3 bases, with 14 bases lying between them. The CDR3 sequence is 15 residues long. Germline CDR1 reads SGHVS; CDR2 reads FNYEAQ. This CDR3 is CASSFAHDTKETQYF. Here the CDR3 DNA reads TGTGCCAGCAGCTTTGCCCACGACACAAAAGAGACCCAGTACTTC.

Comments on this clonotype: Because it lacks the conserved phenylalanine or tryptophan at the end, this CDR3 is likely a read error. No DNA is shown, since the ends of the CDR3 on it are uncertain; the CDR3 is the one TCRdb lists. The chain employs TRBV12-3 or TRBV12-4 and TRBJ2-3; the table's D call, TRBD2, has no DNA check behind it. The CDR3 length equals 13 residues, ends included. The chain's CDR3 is CASGAGGNGYTYV.

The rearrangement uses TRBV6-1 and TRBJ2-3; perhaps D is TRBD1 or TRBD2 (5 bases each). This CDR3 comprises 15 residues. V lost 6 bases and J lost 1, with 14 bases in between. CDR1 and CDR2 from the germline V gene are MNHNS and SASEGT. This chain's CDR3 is CASRTPGRGTDTQYF. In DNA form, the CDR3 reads TGTGCCAGCAGGACACCGGGACGAGGCACAGATACGCAGTATTTT.

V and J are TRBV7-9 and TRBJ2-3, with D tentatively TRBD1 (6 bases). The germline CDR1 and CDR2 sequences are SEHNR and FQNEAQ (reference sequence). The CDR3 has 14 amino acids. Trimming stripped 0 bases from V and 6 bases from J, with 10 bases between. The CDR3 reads CASSLAPGDDTQYF. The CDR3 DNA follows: TGTGCCAGCAGCTTAGCGCCAGGGGACGATACGCAGTATTTT.

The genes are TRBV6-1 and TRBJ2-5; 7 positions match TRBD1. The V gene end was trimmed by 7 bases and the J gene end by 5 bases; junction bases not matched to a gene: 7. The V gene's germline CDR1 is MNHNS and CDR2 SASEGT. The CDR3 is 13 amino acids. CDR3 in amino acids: CASKFTGEETQYF. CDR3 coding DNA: TGTGCCAGCAAGTTCACAGGGGAGGAGACCCAGTACTTC.

Here the CDR3 DNA reads TGTGCCACCAGTGACACCGGGACGGGGCGGACTGAAGCTTTCTTT. Protein: CATSDTGTGRTEAFF. J is TRBJ1-1 and V is TRBV24-1; tentatively, D is TRBD1 (5 bases). This CDR3 is 15 amino acids long. CDR1 and CDR2 from the germline V gene are KGHDR and SFDVKD. The ends were cut back, 4 bases at V and 5 bases at J, with 16 bases in the middle.

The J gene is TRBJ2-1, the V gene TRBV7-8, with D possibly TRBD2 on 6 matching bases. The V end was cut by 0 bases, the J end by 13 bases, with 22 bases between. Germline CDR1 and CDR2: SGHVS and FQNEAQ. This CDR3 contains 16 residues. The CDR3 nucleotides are TGTGCCAGCAGCTTAGCGGGAGGTCCCGATCAGGAGTATCAGTTCTTC. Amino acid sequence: CASSLAGGPDQEYQFF.

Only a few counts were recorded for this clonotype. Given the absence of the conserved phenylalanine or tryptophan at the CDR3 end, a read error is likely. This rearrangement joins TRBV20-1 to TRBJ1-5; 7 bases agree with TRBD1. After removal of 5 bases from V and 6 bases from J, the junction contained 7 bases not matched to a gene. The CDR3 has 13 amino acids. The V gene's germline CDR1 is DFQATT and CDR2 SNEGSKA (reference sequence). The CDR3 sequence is CSAATGEGQPQHG. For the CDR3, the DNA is TGCAGTGCTGCCACAGGGGAAGGTCAGCCCCAGCATGGT.

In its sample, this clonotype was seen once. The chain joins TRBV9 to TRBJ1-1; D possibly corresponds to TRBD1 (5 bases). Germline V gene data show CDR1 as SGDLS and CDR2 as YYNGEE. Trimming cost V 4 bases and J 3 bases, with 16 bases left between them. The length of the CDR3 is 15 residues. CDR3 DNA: TGTGCCAGCAGCCTCGGGACGAGGGATCACACTGAAGCTTTCTTT. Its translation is CASSLGTRDHTEAFF.

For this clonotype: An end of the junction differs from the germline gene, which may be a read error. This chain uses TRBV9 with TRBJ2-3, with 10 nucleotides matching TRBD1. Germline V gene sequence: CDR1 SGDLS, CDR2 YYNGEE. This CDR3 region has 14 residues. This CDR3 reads CASSLGQGTGNTNF. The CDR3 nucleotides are TGTGCCAGCAGCTTGGGACAGGGGACCGGAAACACCAATTTT.

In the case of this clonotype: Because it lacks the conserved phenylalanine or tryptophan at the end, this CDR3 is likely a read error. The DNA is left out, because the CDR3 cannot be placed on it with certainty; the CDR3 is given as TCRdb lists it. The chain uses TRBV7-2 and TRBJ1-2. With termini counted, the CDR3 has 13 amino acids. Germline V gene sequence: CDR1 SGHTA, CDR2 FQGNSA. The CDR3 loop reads CASSQGLAAGETY.